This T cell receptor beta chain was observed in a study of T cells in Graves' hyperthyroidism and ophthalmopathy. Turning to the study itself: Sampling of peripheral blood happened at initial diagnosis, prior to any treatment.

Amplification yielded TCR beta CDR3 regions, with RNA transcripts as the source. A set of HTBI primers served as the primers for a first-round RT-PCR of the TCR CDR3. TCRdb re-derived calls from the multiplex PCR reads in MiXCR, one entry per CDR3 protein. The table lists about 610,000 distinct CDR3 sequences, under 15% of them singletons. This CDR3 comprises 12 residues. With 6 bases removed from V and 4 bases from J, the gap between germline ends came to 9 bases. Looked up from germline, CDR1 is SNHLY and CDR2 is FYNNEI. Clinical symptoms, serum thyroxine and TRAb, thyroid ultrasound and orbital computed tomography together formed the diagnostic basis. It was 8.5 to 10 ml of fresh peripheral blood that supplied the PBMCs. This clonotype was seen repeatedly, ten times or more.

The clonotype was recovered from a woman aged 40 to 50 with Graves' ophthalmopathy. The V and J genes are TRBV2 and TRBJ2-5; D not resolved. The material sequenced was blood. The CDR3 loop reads CASSLNPETQYF. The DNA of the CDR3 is TGTGCCAGCAGCCTGAACCCAGAGACCCAGTACTTC.